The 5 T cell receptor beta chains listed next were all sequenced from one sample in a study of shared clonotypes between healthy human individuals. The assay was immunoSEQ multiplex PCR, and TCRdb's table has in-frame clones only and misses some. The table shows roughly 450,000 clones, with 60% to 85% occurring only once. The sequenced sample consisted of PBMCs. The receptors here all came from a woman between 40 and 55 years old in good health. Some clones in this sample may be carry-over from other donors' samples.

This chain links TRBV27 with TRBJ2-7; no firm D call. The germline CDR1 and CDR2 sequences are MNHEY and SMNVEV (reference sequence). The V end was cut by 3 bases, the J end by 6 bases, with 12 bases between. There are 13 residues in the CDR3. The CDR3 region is CASSFSGQSEQYF. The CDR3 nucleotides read TGTGCCAGCAGTTTCTCAGGTCAGAGCGAGCAGTACTTC.

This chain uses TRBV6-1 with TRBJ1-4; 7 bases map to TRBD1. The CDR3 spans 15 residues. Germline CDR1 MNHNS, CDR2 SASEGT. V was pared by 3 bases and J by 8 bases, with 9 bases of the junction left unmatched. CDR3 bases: TGTGCCAGCAGTGAGTCGACAGGGCGTTGGGAAAAACTGTTTTTT. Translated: CASSESTGRWEKLFF.

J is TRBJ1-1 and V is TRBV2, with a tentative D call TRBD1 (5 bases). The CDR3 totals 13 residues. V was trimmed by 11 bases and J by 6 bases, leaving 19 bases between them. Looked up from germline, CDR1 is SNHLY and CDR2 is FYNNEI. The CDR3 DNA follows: TGTGCCTCCCAGAGGGGAGGTTGGGCTGAAGCTTTCTTT. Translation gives CASQRGGWAEAFF.

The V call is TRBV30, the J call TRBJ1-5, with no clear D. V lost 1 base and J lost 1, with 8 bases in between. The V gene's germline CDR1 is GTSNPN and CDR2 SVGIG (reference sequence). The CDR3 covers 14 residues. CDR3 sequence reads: CAWSGASSNQPQHF. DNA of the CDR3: TGTGCCTGGAGTGGGGCCAGCAGCAATCAGCCCCAGCATTTT.

The CDR3 coding sequence is TGTGCCAGTAGCATCACTAGCGGGCAATACGAGCAGTACTTC. It encodes CASSITSGQYEQYF. This chain uses TRBV19 with TRBJ2-7, with TRBD2 matching over 9 bases. J lost 4 bases, V lost 6 bases, and 7 bases had no gene match. This CDR3 spans 14 amino acids. The germline CDR1 and CDR2 sequences are LNHDA and SQIVND (reference sequence).